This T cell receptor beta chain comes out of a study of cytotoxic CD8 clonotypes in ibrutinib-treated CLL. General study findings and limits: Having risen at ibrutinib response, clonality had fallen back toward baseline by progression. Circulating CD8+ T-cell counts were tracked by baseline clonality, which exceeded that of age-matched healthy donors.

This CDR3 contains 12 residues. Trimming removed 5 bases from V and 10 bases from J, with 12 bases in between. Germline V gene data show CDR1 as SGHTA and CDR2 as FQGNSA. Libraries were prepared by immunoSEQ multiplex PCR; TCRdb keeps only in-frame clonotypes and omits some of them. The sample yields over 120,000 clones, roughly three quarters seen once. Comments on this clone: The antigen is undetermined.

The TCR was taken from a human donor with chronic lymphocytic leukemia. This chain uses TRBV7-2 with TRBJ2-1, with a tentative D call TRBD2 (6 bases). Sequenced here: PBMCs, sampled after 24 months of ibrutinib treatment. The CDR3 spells CASSPPGGEQFF. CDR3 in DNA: TGTGCCAGCAGCCCACCTGGGGGGGAGCAGTTCTTC.